This note documents a single T cell receptor beta chain sequence. CDR1 LNHDA and CDR2 SQIVND come from the germline V gene (reference sequence). This CDR3 has 16 amino acids. The junction had 9 bases not matched to a gene; V was cut back by 3 bases and J by 7 bases. Using immunoSEQ multiplex PCR, the repertoire was profiled, and TCRdb retains in-frame clones only, with some absent. The sample holds roughly 120,000 clones, 80% to 95% seen once. This entry comes from a study of T cell changes during pregnancy in multiple sclerosis. The material sequenced was peripheral blood, taken in the third trimester of pregnancy. This clonotype was sampled from a female donor with multiple sclerosis, enrolled in a pregnancy study. The rearrangement joins TRBV19 to TRBJ2-1; 10 nucleotides match TRBD2. CDR3 nucleotide sequence: TGTGCCAGTAGTATCGCAGCGGGGGGGCCGAGGAATGAGCAGTTCTTC. It is translated as CASSIAAGGPRNEQFF.